This passage covers 10 T cell receptor beta chains from one sample sequenced in a study of blood T cell repertoires in COVID-19. The table came from immunoSEQ multiplex PCR; TCRdb's copy has only in-frame clones and leaves some out. The sample yields some 300,000 clones, about 89% seen once. What was sequenced was PBMCs or T cells enriched from blood (not recorded which). These receptors all come from a woman aged 40 to 50 who had recovered from COVID-19.

The chain has TRBV5-4 and TRBJ2-5, with 9 nucleotides matching TRBD2. Germline V gives CDR1 SGHNT, CDR2 YYREEE (reference sequence). The CDR3 consists of 17 residues. The junction had 10 bases not matched to a gene; V was cut back by 0 bases and J by 4 bases. The CDR3 loop reads CASSLGGGAGVVETQYF. CDR3 sequence (DNA): TGTGCCAGCAGCTTGGGCGGGGGGGCCGGTGTTGTAGAGACCCAGTACTTC.

The V and J genes are TRBV6-1 and TRBJ1-1; D is unresolved. This CDR3 has 13 residues. The germline V and J ends were trimmed by 3 bases and 1 base, with 6 bases remaining between them. Germline values: CDR1 MNHNS, CDR2 SASEGT. The CDR3 sequence: CASSDSRNTEAFF. In DNA, the CDR3 is TGTGCCAGCAGTGATAGTAGGAACACTGAAGCTTTCTTT.

The chain employs TRBV6-1 and TRBJ1-1; D unresolved. Trimming shortened V by 2 bases and J by 10 bases, and 5 bases separated the two germline ends. CDR3 length: 10 amino acids. Germline assignment: CDR1 MNHNS and CDR2 SASEGT. Written as DNA, the CDR3 is TGTGCCAGCAGTGAACTAGGAGCTTTCTTT. Translation gives CASSELGAFF.

Here the CDR3 reads CASSFGDRGQQGYTF. The CDR3 DNA is TGTGCCAGCAGCTTCGGGGACAGGGGGCAGCAAGGCTACACCTTC. The chain joins TRBV5-6 to TRBJ1-2; TRBD1 agrees at 12 bases. Germline V gives CDR1 SGHDT, CDR2 YYEEEE. Losses at the gene ends were 2 bases for V and 8 bases for J; bases not matched to a gene: 7. The CDR3 sequence is 15 residues long. The full variable domain, completed using reference TRBV5-6 and TRBJ1-2, is DAGVTQSPTHLIKTRGQQVTLRCSPKSGHDTVSWYQQALGQGPQFIFQYYEEEERQRGNFPDRFSGHQFPNYSSELNVNALLLGDSALYLCASSFGDRGQQGYTFGSGTRLTVV.

CDR3 amino acids: CASRRGGSNYEQYF. DNA for the CDR3: TGTGCCAGTCGCCGGGGGGGCTCTAACTACGAGCAGTACTTC. The V gene is TRBV11-2, the J gene TRBJ2-7, with 8 bases aligning to TRBD2. V gave up 9 bases and J gave up 3 bases; unmatched junction bases: 10. Germline assignment: CDR1 SGHAT and CDR2 FQNNGV. The CDR3 contains 14 residues.

The J gene is TRBJ2-2, the V gene TRBV11-3; possibly TRBD1 for D (6 bases). Germline CDR1 is SGHNT and CDR2 is YENEEA. Between the trimmed V and J ends, which lost 4 bases and 1 base, there was a span of 10 bases. The CDR3 has 15 amino acids. The CDR3 here is CASSSRQENTGELFF. CDR3 sequence (DNA): TGTGCCAGCAGCTCCCGACAGGAGAACACCGGGGAGCTGTTTTTT.

The chain uses TRBV9 and TRBJ2-7, with 12 bases lining up with TRBD2. The germline V gene has CDR1 SGDLS and CDR2 YYNGEE. V trimming: 1 base; J trimming: 6 bases; junction bases outside the gene matches: 8. The CDR3 consists of 16 residues. The DNA of the CDR3 is TGTGCCAGCAGCGTAACTAGCGGGGGGTTCGACGGCGAGCAGTACTTC. Protein: CASSVTSGGFDGEQYF. Based on the CDR3 plus reference TRBV9 and TRBJ2-7, the full variable domain is DSGVTQTPKHLITATGQRVTLRCSPRSGDLSVYWYQQSLDQGLQFLIQYYNGEERAKGNILERFSAQQFPDLHSELNLSSLELGDSALYFCASSVTSGGFDGEQYFGPGTRLTVT.

This chain joins TRBV9 and TRBJ1-2; 9 bases are shared with TRBD1. Unmatched junction bases numbered 14, after V lost 0 bases and J lost 2 bases. This CDR3 is built from 19 residues. From germline, CDR1 is SGDLS and CDR2 YYNGEE. CDR3 DNA sequence: TGTGCCAGCAGCGTAGGGGACGCTCGCACCGGGACAGGGAACTATGGCTACACCTTC. Its protein is CASSVGDARTGTGNYGYTF. Looking up the rest from reference TRBV9 and TRBJ1-2 gives the full variable domain: DSGVTQTPKHLITATGQRVTLRCSPRSGDLSVYWYQQSLDQGLQFLIQYYNGEERAKGNILERFSAQQFPDLHSELNLSSLELGDSALYFCASSVGDARTGTGNYGYTFGSGTRLTVV.

The chain couples TRBV5-6 to TRBJ2-5; TRBD1 matches 9 bases. The trim removed 4 bases at V and 2 bases at J, leaving 3 bases unmatched. CDR3 size: 14 residues. Looked up from germline, CDR1 is SGHDT and CDR2 is YYEEEE. As DNA, the CDR3 is TGTGCCAGCAGCGCAGGACAGGGGCAAGAGACCCAGTACTTC. Protein: CASSAGQGQETQYF. Drawing the rest from reference TRBV5-6 and TRBJ2-5, the complete variable domain is DAGVTQSPTHLIKTRGQQVTLRCSPKSGHDTVSWYQQALGQGPQFIFQYYEEEERQRGNFPDRFSGHQFPNYSSELNVNALLLGDSALYLCASSAGQGQETQYFGPGTRLLVL.

This rearrangement joins TRBV19 to TRBJ1-5, with 8 nucleotides matching TRBD1. V gave up 1 base and J gave up 2 bases; unmatched junction bases: 10. The germline CDR1 and CDR2 sequences are LNHDA and SQIVND (reference sequence). The CDR3 is 18 residues long. CDR3 protein: CASSIGRAGGKGNQPQHF. The CDR3 nucleotides are TGTGCCAGTAGTATAGGGAGGGCAGGGGGCAAGGGCAATCAGCCCCAGCATTTT. Supplemented by reference TRBV19 and TRBJ1-5, the full variable domain reads DGGITQSPKYLFRKEGQNVTLSCEQNLNHDAMYWYRQDPGQGLRLIYYSQIVNDFQKGDIAEGYSVSREKKESFPLTVTSAQKNPTAFYLCASSIGRAGGKGNQPQHFGDGTRLSIL.